The 20 T cell receptor beta chains presented below share a single source sample, sequenced in a study of T cell changes during pregnancy in multiple sclerosis. Only in-frame clones appear in the TCRdb table, and some are missing; sequencing was by immunoSEQ multiplex PCR. The data show roughly 40,000 clones, about 91% seen once. The specimen was CD8+ T cells from peripheral blood mononuclear cells, collected before pregnancy. These TCRs come from a female donor with multiple sclerosis, enrolled in a pregnancy study.

The rearrangement links TRBV21-1 to TRBJ1-2; the D call in the table, TRBD1, was not verified against the DNA. TRBV21-1 is a documented pseudogene. There are 13 residues in the CDR3. For the CDR3, the DNA is TGTGCCAGCAGGTCAGGACAGGGGGGCGGCTACACCTTC. Translated, it gives CASRSGQGGGYTF.

The chain recombines TRBV15 with TRBJ2-2, with TRBD1 identical over 7 bases. Germline V gene lookup returns CDR1 LNHNV and CDR2 YYDKDF (reference sequence). The CDR3 consists of 16 residues. Trimming at V came to 2 bases and at J to 8 bases, leaving 11 bases not matched to a gene. The CDR3 sequence: CATSRFFGQAEGELFF. In nucleotides, the CDR3 is TGTGCCACCAGCAGATTCTTTGGACAGGCGGAGGGGGAGCTGTTTTTT.

This clone appeared a single time. V is TRBV4-2 and J is TRBJ2-5, with 11 bases identical to TRBD1. Trimming removed 1 base from V and 5 bases from J; junction bases left unmatched: 3. The germline gives CDR1 LGHNA, CDR2 YNFKEQ. The CDR3 totals 15 residues. The CDR3 DNA reads as TGTGCCAGCAGCCAAGGGACAGGGGGCGCGGAGACCCAGTACTTC. Translation gives CASSQGTGGAETQYF.

This chain joins TRBV28 and TRBJ2-1, with 15 positions matching TRBD2. Trimming took 4 bases from V and 5 from J; bases not matched to a gene: 3. This CDR3 is 16 amino acids long. CDR1 is MDHEN and CDR2 is SYDVKM in the germline V gene. The DNA of the CDR3 is TGTGCCAGCAGTTATGGACTAGCGGGAGGGAACAATGAGCAGTTCTTC. This sequence encodes CASSYGLAGGNNEQFF. The full variable domain, its missing parts supplied by reference TRBV28 and TRBJ2-1, is DVKVTQSSRYLVKRTGEKVFLECVQDMDHENMFWYRQDPGLGLRLIYFSYDVKMKEKGDIPEGYSVSREKKERFSLILESASTNQTSMYLCASSYGLAGGNNEQFFGPGTRLTVL.

The chain uses TRBV29-1 and TRBJ2-2; TRBD2 matches at 10 bases. Germline CDR1 and CDR2: SQVTM and ANQGSEA. This CDR3 has 14 residues. The trim removed 2 bases at V and 4 bases at J, leaving 1 base unmatched. As DNA, the CDR3 is TGCAGCGTTGAACTAGCGGGAGTCACCGGGGAGCTGTTTTTT. This translates into CSVELAGVTGELFF.

The chain is built from TRBV28 and TRBJ2-1, with 7 bases that match TRBD1. Germline values: CDR1 MDHEN, CDR2 SYDVKM. V shed 4 bases, J shed 4 bases, and the junction held 10 bases outside the gene matches. This CDR3 has 16 amino acids. The CDR3 protein is CASSSFLDRTYNEQFF. DNA for the CDR3: TGTGCCAGCAGTTCATTTCTGGACAGGACGTACAATGAGCAGTTCTTC.

This sequence joins TRBV19 and TRBJ1-2, with 7 bases aligning to TRBD1. CDR1 LNHDA and CDR2 SQIVND come from the germline V gene (reference sequence). The CDR3 runs to 14 residues. V was pared by 7 bases and J by 2 bases, with 7 bases of the junction left unmatched. CDR3 residues: CASNAGTVNYGYTF. CDR3 in DNA: TGTGCCAGTAATGCAGGGACAGTCAACTATGGCTACACCTTC.

Of note for this clone: Germline and junction disagree at one end, which may indicate a read error. The gene calls are TRBV7-6 and TRBJ2-2; D uncertain. CDR3 length: 16 amino acids. Per the germline V gene, CDR1 is SGHVS and CDR2 is FNYEAQ. In DNA form, the CDR3 reads TGTGCCAGCAGCGAAGGAGATAAATTGAACGCCGGGGAGCTGTTTTTT. As protein: CASSEGDKLNAGELFF.

The rearrangement uses TRBV7-9 and TRBJ1-3; D call uncertain. There are 15 residues in the CDR3. CDR1 is SEHNR, CDR2 FQNEAQ, per germline (reference sequence). Trimming removed 5 bases from V and 7 bases from J, with 18 bases in between. CDR3 in amino acids: CASSPRTGNSNTIYF. CDR3 sequence (DNA): TGTGCCAGCAGCCCCCGGACCGGGAATTCGAACACCATATATTTT.

The rearrangement joins TRBV2 to TRBJ1-2, with D possibly matching TRBD1 (6 bases). Germline CDR1 is SNHLY and CDR2 is FYNNEI. The CDR3 runs to 14 residues. The germline V and J ends were trimmed by 6 bases and 6 bases, with 17 bases remaining between them. The CDR3 sequence is CASRDTGREDGYTF. The CDR3 DNA reads TGTGCCAGCAGGGATACAGGGCGAGAGGATGGCTACACCTTC.

This chain uses TRBV6-5 with TRBJ2-3; tentatively, D is TRBD1 (5 bases). CDR3 length equals 15 residues. Trimming shortened V by 0 bases and J by 3 bases, and 10 bases separated the two germline ends. Per the germline V gene, CDR1 is MNHEY and CDR2 is SVGAGI. In nucleotides, the CDR3 is TGTGCCAGCAGTTACTCCCAGGGAAGGACAGATACGCAGTATTTT. This codes for CASSYSQGRTDTQYF.

This clone was counted a few times. The genes are TRBV7-2 and TRBJ2-3, with D possibly TRBD2 on 5 matching bases. Trimming cost V 5 bases and J 5 bases, with 11 bases left between them. Germline lookup yields CDR1 SGHTA and CDR2 FQGNSA. The CDR3 runs 13 residues. CDR3 in DNA: TGTGCCAGCAGCCCACCCGGGGAAGATACGCAGTATTTT. It encodes CASSPPGEDTQYF.

V gene TRBV4-1 combines with J gene TRBJ2-7, with TRBD2 matching 9 bases. V shed 0 bases and J 3 bases; nucleotides not matched to a gene: 6. Looked up from germline, CDR1 is MGHRA and CDR2 is YSYEKL. CDR3 length: 16 residues. The CDR3 is CASSQDHVSGSYEQYF. The CDR3 DNA follows: TGCGCCAGCAGCCAAGATCATGTTAGCGGGAGCTACGAGCAGTACTTC.

The V and J genes are TRBV7-9 and TRBJ2-7; possible D gene TRBD2, 5 bases. This CDR3 region has 15 residues. Trimming shortened V by 5 bases and J by 3 bases, and 17 bases separated the two germline ends. The germline V gene encodes CDR1 SEHNR and CDR2 FQNEAQ (reference sequence). This chain's CDR3 is CASSPPRRSDYEQYF. As DNA, the CDR3 is TGTGCCAGCAGCCCACCCCGCCGTAGCGACTACGAGCAGTACTTC. Using reference TRBV7-9 and TRBJ2-7 for the parts outside the CDR3, the full variable domain is DTGVSQNPRHKITKRGQNVTFRCDPISEHNRLYWYRQTLGQGPEFLTYFQNEAQLEKSRLLSDRFSAERPKGSFSTLEIQRTEQGDSAMYLCASSPPRRSDYEQYFGPGTRLTVT.

The J gene is TRBJ2-3, the V gene TRBV7-8; tentatively, D is TRBD2 (5 bases). V lost 5 bases and J lost 2, with 14 bases in between. The length of the CDR3 is 15 residues. Per the germline V gene, CDR1 is SGHVS and CDR2 is FQNEAQ. The CDR3 bases are TGTGCCAGCAGCCGGTACGGGGAAATCACAGATACGCAGTATTTT. Protein: CASSRYGEITDTQYF.

The chain couples TRBV4-1 to TRBJ2-1; possibly TRBD2 for D (5 bases). The germline V gene encodes CDR1 MGHRA and CDR2 YSYEKL. This CDR3 comprises 15 residues. Trimming removed 3 bases at V and 7 bases at J, with 16 bases between. CDR3 sequence: CASSQSPPGINEQFF. In DNA form, the CDR3 reads TGCGCCAGCAGCCAGAGCCCACCCGGGATAAATGAGCAGTTCTTC.

The chain has TRBV19 and TRBJ2-1; 7 bases are shared with TRBD2. This CDR3 spans 15 amino acids. The V segment lost 3 bases and the J segment 4 bases; nucleotides outside the gene matches: 6. The V gene's germline CDR1 is LNHDA and CDR2 SQIVND (reference sequence). This CDR3 is CASSIPSGEYNEQFF. Here the CDR3 DNA reads TGTGCCAGTAGTATCCCGAGCGGGGAGTACAATGAGCAGTTCTTC.

In its sample, this clone was seen once. V usage is TRBV4-1 and J usage is TRBJ2-5; possibly TRBD2 for D (6 bases). Matching the DNA end better, TRBJ2-7 makes the J call doubtful. There are 16 residues in the CDR3. Germline V lookup: CDR1 MGHRA, CDR2 YSYEKL. CDR3 residues: CASSPGGATTTYEQYF. For the CDR3, the DNA is TGCGCCAGCAGCCCCGGGGGAGCTACCACAACCTACGAGCAGTACTTC.

This chain joins TRBV7-9 and TRBJ1-1, with 9 nucleotides matching TRBD1. CDR1 and CDR2 (germline): SEHNR, FQNEAQ (reference sequence). J gave up 6 bases and V 5 bases, and 4 bases lay outside the gene matches. The CDR3 is 13 amino acids. CDR3 nucleotide sequence: TGTGCCAGCAGCCCACAGGGGGCCGCTGAAGCTTTCTTT. This gives the protein CASSPQGAAEAFF.

The chain uses TRBV7-6 and TRBJ1-2, with TRBD1 identical over 8 bases. CDR1 SGHVS and CDR2 FNYEAQ come from the germline V gene. The ends lost 5 bases at V and 9 bases at J; junction bases unmatched: 2. The CDR3 contains 11 residues. Here the CDR3 reads CASSGQGSYTF. CDR3 DNA: TGTGCCAGCAGCGGACAGGGCAGCTACACCTTC. Full variable domain (outside the CDR3, taken from reference TRBV7-6 and TRBJ1-2): GAGVSQSPRYKVTKRGQDVALRCDPISGHVSLYWYRQALGQGPEFLTYFNYEAQQDKSGLPNDRFSAERPEGSISTLTIQRTEQRDSAMYRCASSGQGSYTFGSGTRLTVV.